The TCR beta chain described here comes from a study of cytomegalovirus exposure and HLA in healthy donors. The PCR had 60 Vbeta and 13 Jbeta primers. Assay: immunoSEQ multiplex PCR; the TCRdb copy retains only in-frame clones and omits some. The sample gives more than 75,000 clones, 70% to 80% of which show up once; approximately 15% is in the top ten. V dropped 6 bases and J dropped 2; count of bases not matched to a gene: 5. Germline V gene sequence: CDR1 LNHDA, CDR2 SQIVND (reference sequence). The CDR3 totals 14 residues. Broader study findings: An apparent linkage of common viral pathogens to several of the most significant clusters emerged in a later analysis. Relative to equally common others, HLA-associated TCR beta chains showed greater clonal expansion in a later analysis.

As to this clone: The antigen remains undetermined.

Sequencing was performed on PBMCs. The TCR originated in a woman aged 40 to 50 in good health and CMV-seropositive. The chain couples TRBV19 to TRBJ2-3, with 7 bases fitting TRBD2. The CDR3 bases are TGTGCCAGTAGGACCGGGGGGTTCACAGATACGCAGTATTTT. Protein product: CASRTGGFTDTQYF.